This T cell receptor (beta chain) was profiled in a study of blood T cell repertoires in COVID-19. Looking at the study overall: The samples span acute and convalescent COVID-19 from the United States, Italy and Spain.

Cohort placement rested on clinical history that participants reported themselves. Before being deemed recovered, Cohort 3 donors had two negative PCRs, clearance, or symptom resolution. Trimming cost V 0 bases and J 4 bases; bases outside gene matches: 9. The V gene's germline CDR1 is SGHRS and CDR2 YFSETQ. The length of the CDR3 is 17 residues. In the original analysis: It was from reference gene primer amplification that nucleated cell counts were estimated. Libraries were prepared by immunoSEQ multiplex PCR; TCRdb keeps only in-frame clonotypes and omits some of them. The D gene and trimming were derived from the DNA, and the V and J assignments and clone size from that table. The table has about 380,000 clones, more than 75% seen once.

This sequence joins TRBV5-1 and TRBJ1-1; 10 positions match TRBD1. This clonotype was obtained from a young woman who had recovered from COVID-19. The source material was PBMCs or T cells enriched from blood (not recorded which). CDR3 sequence (DNA): TGCGCCAGCAGCTTGGGACAGGGGGCGCAGAGGGTCACTGAAGCTTTCTTT. Translating gives CASSLGQGAQRVTEAFF.